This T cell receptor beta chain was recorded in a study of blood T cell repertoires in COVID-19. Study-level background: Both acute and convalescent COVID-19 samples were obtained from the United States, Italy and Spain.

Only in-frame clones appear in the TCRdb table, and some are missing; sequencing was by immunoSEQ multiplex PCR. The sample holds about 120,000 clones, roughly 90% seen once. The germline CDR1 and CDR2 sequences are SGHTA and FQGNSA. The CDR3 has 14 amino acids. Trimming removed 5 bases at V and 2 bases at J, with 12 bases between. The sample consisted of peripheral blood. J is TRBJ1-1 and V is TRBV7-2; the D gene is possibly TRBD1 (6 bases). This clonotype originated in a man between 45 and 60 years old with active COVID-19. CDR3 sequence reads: CASSGKGVNTEAFF. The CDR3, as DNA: TGTGCCAGCAGCGGAAAGGGGGTTAACACTGAAGCTTTCTTT.